This T cell receptor (beta chain) was retrieved from a study of shared T cell receptors in the human thymus. Here immunoSEQ multiplex PCR was the method, and the copy in TCRdb shows in-frame clones only, minus some. This repertoire shows some 640,000 clones, about 87% found once; its top ten account for about 0.0094%. Trimming shortened V by 5 bases and J by 2 bases, and 10 bases separated the two germline ends. The CDR3 spans 13 residues. The V gene's germline CDR1 is SGHVS and CDR2 FQNEAQ. The same specimen was also included in a second study, on human thymus T cells.

The specimen sequenced was thymocytes. The genes are TRBV7-8 and TRBJ2-7; D might be TRBD2 (5 bases). The TCR was taken from a boy in the first two years of life with a congenital heart defect. Written as DNA, the CDR3 is TGTGCCAGCAGCCTTCGGGGAACCTACGAGCAGTACTTC. Its translation: CASSLRGTYEQYF.